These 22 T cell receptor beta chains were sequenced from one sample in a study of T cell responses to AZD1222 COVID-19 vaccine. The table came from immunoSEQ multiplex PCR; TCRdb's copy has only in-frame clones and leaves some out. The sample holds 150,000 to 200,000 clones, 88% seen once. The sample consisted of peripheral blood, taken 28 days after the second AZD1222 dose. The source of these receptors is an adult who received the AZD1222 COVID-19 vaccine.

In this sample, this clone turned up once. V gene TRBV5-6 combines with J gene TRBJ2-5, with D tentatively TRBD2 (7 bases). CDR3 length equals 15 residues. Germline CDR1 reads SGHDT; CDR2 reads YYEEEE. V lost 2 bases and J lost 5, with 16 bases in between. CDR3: CASSFGGGGRETQYF. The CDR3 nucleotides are TGTGCCAGCAGCTTTGGGGGCGGGGGCCGGGAGACCCAGTACTTC.

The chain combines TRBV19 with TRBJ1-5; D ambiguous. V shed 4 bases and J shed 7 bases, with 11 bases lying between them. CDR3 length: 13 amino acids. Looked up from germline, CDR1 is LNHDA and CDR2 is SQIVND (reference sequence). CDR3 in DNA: TGTGCCAGTAGTAGAGAGGTCAGACAGCCCCAGCATTTT. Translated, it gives CASSREVRQPQHF.

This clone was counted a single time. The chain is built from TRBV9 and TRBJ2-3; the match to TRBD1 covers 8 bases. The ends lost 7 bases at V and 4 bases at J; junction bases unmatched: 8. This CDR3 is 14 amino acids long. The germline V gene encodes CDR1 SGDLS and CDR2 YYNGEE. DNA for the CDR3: TGTGCCAGCGGCCAGACAGGGGCCTCAGATACGCAGTATTTT. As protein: CASGQTGASDTQYF.

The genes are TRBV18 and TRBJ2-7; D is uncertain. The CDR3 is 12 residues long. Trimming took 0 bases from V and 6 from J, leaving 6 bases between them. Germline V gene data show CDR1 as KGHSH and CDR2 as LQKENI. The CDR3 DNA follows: TGTGCCAGCTCACCACCGTCATCCGAGCAGTACTTC. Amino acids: CASSPPSSEQYF.

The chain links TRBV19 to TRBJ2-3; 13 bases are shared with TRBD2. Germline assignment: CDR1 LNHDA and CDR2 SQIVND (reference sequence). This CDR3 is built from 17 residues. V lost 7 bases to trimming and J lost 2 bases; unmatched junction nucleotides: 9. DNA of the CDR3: TGTGCCAGTACCACCCCGGGACTAGCGGGATACACAGATACGCAGTATTTT. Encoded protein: CASTTPGLAGYTDTQYF.

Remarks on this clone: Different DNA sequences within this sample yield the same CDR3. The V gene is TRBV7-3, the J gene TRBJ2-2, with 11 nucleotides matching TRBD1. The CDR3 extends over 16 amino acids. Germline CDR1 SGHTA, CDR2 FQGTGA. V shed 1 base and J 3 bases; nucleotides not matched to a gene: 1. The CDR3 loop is CASSLRTGGYTGELFF. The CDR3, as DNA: TGTGCCAGCAGCTTAAGGACAGGGGGCTACACCGGGGAGCTGTTTTTT.

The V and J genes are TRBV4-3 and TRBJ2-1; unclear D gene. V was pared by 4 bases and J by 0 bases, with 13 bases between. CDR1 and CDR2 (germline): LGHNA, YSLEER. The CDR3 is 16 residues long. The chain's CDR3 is CASSPLVAHSYNEQFF. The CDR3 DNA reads TGCGCCAGCAGCCCGCTGGTAGCACACTCCTACAATGAGCAGTTCTTC.

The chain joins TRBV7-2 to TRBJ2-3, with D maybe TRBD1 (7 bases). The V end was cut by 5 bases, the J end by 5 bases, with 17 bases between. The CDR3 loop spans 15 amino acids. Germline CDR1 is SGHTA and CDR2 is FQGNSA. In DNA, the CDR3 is TGTGCCAGCAGCCCCAGGGGGGCAGCCAAAGATACGCAGTATTTT. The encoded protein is CASSPRGAAKDTQYF.

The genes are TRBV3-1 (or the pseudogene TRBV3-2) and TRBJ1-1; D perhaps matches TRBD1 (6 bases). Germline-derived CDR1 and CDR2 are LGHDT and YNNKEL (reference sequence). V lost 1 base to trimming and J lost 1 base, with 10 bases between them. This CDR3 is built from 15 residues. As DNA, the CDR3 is TGTGCCAGCAGCCAAGCTAGGGGACAGAACACTGAAGCTTTCTTT. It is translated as CASSQARGQNTEAFF.

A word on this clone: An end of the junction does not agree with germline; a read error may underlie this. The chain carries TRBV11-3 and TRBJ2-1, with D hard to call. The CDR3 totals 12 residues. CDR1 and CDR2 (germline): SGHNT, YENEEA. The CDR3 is CASSPSNNEQFF. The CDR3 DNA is TGTGCCAGCAGCCCCTCCAACAATGAGCAGTTCTTC.

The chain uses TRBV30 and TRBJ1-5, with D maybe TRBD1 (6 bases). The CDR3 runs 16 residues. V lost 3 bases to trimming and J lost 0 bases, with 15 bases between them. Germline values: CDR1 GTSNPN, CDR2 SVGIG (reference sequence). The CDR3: CAWRRPGAGSNQPQHF. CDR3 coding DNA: TGTGCCTGGAGGCGCCCGGGGGCCGGTAGCAATCAGCCCCAGCATTTT.

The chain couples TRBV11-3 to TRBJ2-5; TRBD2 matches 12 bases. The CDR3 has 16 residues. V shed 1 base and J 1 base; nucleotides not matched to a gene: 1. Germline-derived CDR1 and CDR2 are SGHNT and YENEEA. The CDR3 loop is CASSLGTSGTQETQYF. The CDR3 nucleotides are TGTGCCAGCAGCTTAGGGACTAGCGGGACCCAAGAGACCCAGTACTTC.

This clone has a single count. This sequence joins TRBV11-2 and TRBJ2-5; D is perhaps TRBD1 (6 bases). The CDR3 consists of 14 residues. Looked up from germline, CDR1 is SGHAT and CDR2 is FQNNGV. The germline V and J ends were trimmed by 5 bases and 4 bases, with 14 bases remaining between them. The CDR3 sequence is CASSLMTGGETQYF. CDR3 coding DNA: TGTGCCAGCAGCCTTATGACAGGTGGAGAGACCCAGTACTTC.

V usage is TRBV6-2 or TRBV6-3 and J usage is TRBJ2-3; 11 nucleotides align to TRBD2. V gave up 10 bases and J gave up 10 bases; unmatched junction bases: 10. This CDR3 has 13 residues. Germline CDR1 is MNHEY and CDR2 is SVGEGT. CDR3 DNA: TGTGCCACCAACCCCGGGACTAGCGGTCCGCAGTATTTT. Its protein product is CATNPGTSGPQYF.

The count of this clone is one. In DNA form, the CDR3 reads TGTGCCAGCAGCCAAACAGGGGGCAGGGAGACCCAGTACTTC. Translated, it gives CASSQTGGRETQYF. J is TRBJ2-5 and V is TRBV6-5; TRBD1 aligns across 9 bases. The CDR3 length is 14 residues. Germline CDR1 and CDR2: MNHEY and SVGAGI. After removal of 6 bases from V and 5 bases from J, the junction contained 7 bases not matched to a gene.

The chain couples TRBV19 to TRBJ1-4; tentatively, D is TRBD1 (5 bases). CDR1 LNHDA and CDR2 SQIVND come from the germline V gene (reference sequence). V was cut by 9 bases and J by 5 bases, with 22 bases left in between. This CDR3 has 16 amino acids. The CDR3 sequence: CASQAQGRTLNEKLFF. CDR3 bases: TGTGCCAGCCAAGCGCAGGGCAGGACTCTGAATGAAAAACTGTTTTTT.

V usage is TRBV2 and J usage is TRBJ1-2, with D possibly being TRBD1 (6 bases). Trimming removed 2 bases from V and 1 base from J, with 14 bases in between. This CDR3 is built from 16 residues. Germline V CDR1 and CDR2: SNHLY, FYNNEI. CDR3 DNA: TGTGCCAGCAGTGAAATAGGAACAGGGATTAACTATGGCTACACCTTC. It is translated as CASSEIGTGINYGYTF.

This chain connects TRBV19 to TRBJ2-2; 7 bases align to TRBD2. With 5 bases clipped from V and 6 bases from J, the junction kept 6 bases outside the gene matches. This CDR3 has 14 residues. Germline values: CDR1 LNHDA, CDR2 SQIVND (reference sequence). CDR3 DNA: TGTGCCAGTAGTCGGGACTACCGCCCCGGGGAGCTGTTTTTT. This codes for CASSRDYRPGELFF.

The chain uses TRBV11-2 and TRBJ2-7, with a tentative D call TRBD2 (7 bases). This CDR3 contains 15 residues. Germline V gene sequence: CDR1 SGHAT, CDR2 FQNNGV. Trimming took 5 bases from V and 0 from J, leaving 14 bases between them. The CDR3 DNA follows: TGTGCCAGCAGCATCCGGGGGGCACCCTCCTACGAGCAGTACTTC. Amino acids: CASSIRGAPSYEQYF.

The CDR3 is CASRPDLSSGNTIYF. The CDR3 DNA is TGTGCCAGCAGGCCCGACCTGAGCTCTGGAAACACCATATATTTT. The chain joins TRBV7-8 to TRBJ1-3; no reliable D call. Germline CDR1 SGHVS, CDR2 FQNEAQ. The CDR3 consists of 15 residues. V gave up 6 bases and J gave up 0 bases, with 12 bases separating them.

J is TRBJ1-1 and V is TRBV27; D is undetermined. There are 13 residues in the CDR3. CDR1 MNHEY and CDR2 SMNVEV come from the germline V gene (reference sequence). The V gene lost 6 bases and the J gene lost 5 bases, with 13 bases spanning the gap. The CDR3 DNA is TGTGCCAGCAGCGAGACGCAAGGGACTGAAGCTTTCTTT. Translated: CASSETQGTEAFF.

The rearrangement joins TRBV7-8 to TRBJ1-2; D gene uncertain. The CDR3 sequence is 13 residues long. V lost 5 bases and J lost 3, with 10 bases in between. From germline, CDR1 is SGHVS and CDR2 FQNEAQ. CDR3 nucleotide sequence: TGTGCCAGCAGCCCCACCCGGGACTATGGCTACACCTTC. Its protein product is CASSPTRDYGYTF.